This T cell receptor (beta chain) was found in a study of metastatic and nonmetastatic thyroid tumors. This clone has ten or more counts. Trimming shortened V by 7 bases and J by 4 bases, and 20 bases separated the two germline ends. The CDR3 runs 15 residues. Germline V CDR1 and CDR2: MNHNS, SASEGT. TCRdb recomputed clones from the PCR reads via MiXCR. This table has fewer than 20,000 clones, under 30% appearing once. All patients were treatment-naive before thyroid surgery. The sample was adjacent normal tissue. This TCR came from a female donor with papillary thyroid cancer or a benign thyroid nodule (not recorded which). Some clones in this sample may be carry-over from other donors' samples. The rearrangement uses TRBV6-1 and TRBJ2-7, with D perhaps assigned TRBD1 or TRBD2 (8 bases each). Here the CDR3 reads CASTPAGGQAYEQYF. In DNA form, the CDR3 reads TGTGCCAGCACCCCCGCGGGGGGACAGGCATACGAGCAGTACTTC.